These 6 T cell receptor beta chains were sequenced from one sample in a study of CD4 T cells in relation to SARS-CoV-2 and coronaviruses. Only in-frame clones appear in the TCRdb table, and some are missing; sequencing was by immunoSEQ multiplex PCR. The sample contains 40,000 or so clones, roughly 85% of which appear only once. The specimen sequenced was memory CD4+ T cells from PBMCs. These receptors were obtained from an adult with COVID-19.

The J gene is TRBJ1-1, the V gene TRBV19; the D gene is possibly TRBD1 (5 bases). Germline V CDR1 and CDR2: LNHDA, SQIVND (reference sequence). The V end was cut by 4 bases, the J end by 4 bases, with 19 bases between. This CDR3 has 16 residues. Here the CDR3 DNA reads TGTGCCAGTAGTAAACCGGGCTCCGCGAGGGGCACTGAAGCTTTCTTT. Amino acid sequence: CASSKPGSARGTEAFF. The full variable domain, its missing parts supplied by reference TRBV19 and TRBJ1-1, is DGGITQSPKYLFRKEGQNVTLSCEQNLNHDAMYWYRQDPGQGLRLIYYSQIVNDFQKGDIAEGYSVSREKKESFPLTVTSAQKNPTAFYLCASSKPGSARGTEAFFGQGTRLTVV.

The chain is built from TRBV28 and TRBJ2-7; D is perhaps TRBD2 (6 bases). This CDR3 has 14 residues. CDR1 is MDHEN, CDR2 SYDVKM, per germline. V was shortened by 7 bases and J by 4 bases, with 17 bases between the two germline ends. The CDR3 region has the DNA TGTGCCAGCAAGGAGGGCGCTATGGGGTACGAGCAGTACTTC. This gives the protein CASKEGAMGYEQYF.

The chain links TRBV6-7 to TRBJ1-1, with a possible D match to TRBD1 (5 bases). TRBV6-7 falls under the ORF class, with uncertain function. The CDR3 has 13 amino acids. Trimming took 6 bases from V and 1 from J, leaving 9 bases between them. In DNA form, the CDR3 reads TGTGCCAGCAGAAGGGGAAAGAACACTGAAGCTTTCTTT. It codes for CASRRGKNTEAFF.

The chain's CDR3 is CASSLGLGPQYEQYF. In DNA form, the CDR3 reads TGCGCCAGCAGCTTGGGCTTAGGTCCGCAGTACGAGCAGTACTTC. The V gene is TRBV5-1, the J gene TRBJ2-7, with D uncertain. V lost 0 bases to trimming and J lost 4 bases, with 14 bases between them. The germline V gene encodes CDR1 SGHRS and CDR2 YFSETQ. This CDR3 region has 15 residues.

The chain is built from TRBV28 and TRBJ2-4; the match to TRBD2 covers 7 bases. Germline lookup yields CDR1 MDHEN and CDR2 SYDVKM. The J segment lost 2 bases and the V segment lost 7 bases, leaving 5 bases of the junction unmatched. This CDR3 comprises 14 residues. CDR3 nucleotide sequence: TGTGCCAGCAACCCAGCGGGGACCAAAAACATTCAGTACTTC. Protein sequence: CASNPAGTKNIQYF. Based on the CDR3 plus reference TRBV28 and TRBJ2-4, the full variable domain is DVKVTQSSRYLVKRTGEKVFLECVQDMDHENMFWYRQDPGLGLRLIYFSYDVKMKEKGDIPEGYSVSREKKERFSLILESASTNQTSMYLCASNPAGTKNIQYFGAGTRLSVL.

For the CDR3, the DNA is TGTGCCAGCTCTCGAAGTCGGTCCTACGAGCAGTACTTC. This codes for CASSRSRSYEQYF. The chain couples TRBV3-1 (or the pseudogene TRBV3-2) to TRBJ2-7; D is ambiguous. V gave up 8 bases and J gave up 1 base, with 12 bases separating them. The CDR3 consists of 13 residues. CDR1 and CDR2 from the germline V gene are LGHDT and YNNKEL (reference sequence).